This T cell receptor beta chain was captured in a study of blood T cell repertoires in COVID-19. Across the study: Collection of acute and convalescent COVID-19 samples took place in the United States, Italy and Spain. The analysed material was cDNA or gDNA that came from T cells, B-cell-depleted T cells, or PBMCs.

The data were produced by immunoSEQ multiplex PCR, yet TCRdb's version contains in-frame clones alone and is incomplete. The table lists roughly 320,000 clones, about nine tenths of them singletons. Trimming removed 5 bases from V and 4 bases from J, with 20 bases in between. CDR1 is SGHAT and CDR2 is FQNNGV in the germline V gene. The CDR3 contains 16 residues. Cohort assignment relied on participant-reported clinical history. The J gene is TRBJ2-5, the V gene TRBV11-2; D not certain. The TCR originated in a man aged 30 to 45 who had recovered from COVID-19. The sequencing input was PBMCs or T cells enriched from blood (not recorded which). The CDR3 nucleotides are TGTGCCAGCAGCCCTAGGCGGCTCCTCATGGTAGAGACCCAGTACTTC. Amino acid sequence: CASSPRRLLMVETQYF.